This T cell receptor (beta chain) appears in the sequencing data of a study of breast tumors, draining lymph nodes, adjacent tissues. Points from the study as a whole: Tumor and nontumor repertoires were significantly more similar in luminal-like than in basal-like breast cancer. Data only fit, rather than demonstrated, lymph node origin of most tumor T cells.

V gave up 5 bases and J gave up 5 bases; unmatched junction bases: 6. The CDR3 has 14 residues. Germline V gives CDR1 SGHTA, CDR2 FQGTGA. Each CDR3 protein gets one entry after TCRdb re-called the multiplex PCR reads with MiXCR. The sample yields more than 200,000 distinct CDR3 sequences, about 34% seen once. The lymph nodes were axillary draining lymph nodes from breast cancer patients. This clonotype came up many times. Its target is unknown. Sequences were obtained from axillary lymph node tissue. The V call is TRBV7-3, the J call TRBJ2-5; 9 bases line up with TRBD1. This receptor was identified in a female donor with breast cancer. Some clones in this sample may be carry-over from other donors' samples. CDR3 nucleotides: TGTGCCAGCAGCCCGGGACAGGGCTTGGAGACCCAGTACTTC. It translates to CASSPGQGLETQYF.